This T cell receptor beta chain was captured in a study of T-cell memory formation after mild COVID-19. Study overall: In these data, TCR clusters were largely donor specific.

Germline V gene data show CDR1 as SGDLS and CDR2 as YYNGEE. This CDR3 comprises 14 residues. V lost 3 bases and J lost 7; bases outside the gene matches: 4. MiXCR, applied by TCRdb to the 5' RACE reads, yields one record per CDR3 protein. The top ten hold 22% of the sample, which has around 300,000 distinct CDR3 sequences, around 15% seen once. In regard to this clonotype: Its antigen is as yet unknown.

Study-level results: Chiefly within CM and EM were the contracting CD4+ clones; CD8+ ones were within EMRA. For second-wave clones that peaked at day 37, SARS-CoV-2 specificity went unverified. Later expanders leaned CD4+, whereas clones that contracted between day 15 and 85 were balanced CD4/CD8.

The specimen sequenced was PBMCs or a T cell subset sorted from them (not recorded which). This TCR was sampled from a man aged 18 to 30 who had mild COVID-19 (a few samples of this study predate the infection). Cell type and time point are not known. The genes are TRBV9 and TRBJ2-2; 9 nucleotides align to TRBD2. Here the CDR3 DNA reads TGTGCCAGCAGCGGTCGTAGCGGGGGCGGGGAGCTGTTTTTT. The encoded protein is CASSGRSGGGELFF.